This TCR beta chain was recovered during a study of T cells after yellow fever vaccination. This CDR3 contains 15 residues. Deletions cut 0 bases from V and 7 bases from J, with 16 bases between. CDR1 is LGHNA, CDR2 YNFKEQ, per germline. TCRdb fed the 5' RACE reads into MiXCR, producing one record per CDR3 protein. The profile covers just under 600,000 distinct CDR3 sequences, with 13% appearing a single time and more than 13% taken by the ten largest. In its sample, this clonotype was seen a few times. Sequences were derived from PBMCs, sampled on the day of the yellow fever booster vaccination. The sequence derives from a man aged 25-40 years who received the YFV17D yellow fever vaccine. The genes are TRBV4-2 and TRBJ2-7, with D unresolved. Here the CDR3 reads CASSQEGGRRSEQYF. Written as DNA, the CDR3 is TGTGCCAGCAGCCAAGAGGGTGGGCGACGGAGTGAGCAGTACTTC.